Below are 3 T cell receptor beta chains sequenced from a single sample in a study of blood T cell repertoires in COVID-19. This table comes from immunoSEQ multiplex PCR, and its TCRdb copy is limited to in-frame clones, with some not included. Altogether 200,000 to 250,000 clones are present, 80% to 85% being singletons, with the ten largest covering 7% to 10%. Sequences were obtained from peripheral blood. The receptors originated from a woman older than 75 with COVID-19, enrolled during active disease.

The J gene is TRBJ1-1, the V gene TRBV6-2 or TRBV6-3; 7 nucleotides align to TRBD1. Trimming removed 5 bases from V and 0 bases from J; junction bases left unmatched: 0. Germline loops: CDR1 MNHEY, CDR2 SVGEGT. This CDR3 has 13 amino acids. The CDR3 nucleotides read TGTGCCAGCAGTGGACAGGTGAACACTGAAGCTTTCTTT. Translated: CASSGQVNTEAFF.

The CDR3 here is CASSQEATRTNQPQHF. The CDR3 DNA follows: TGCGCCAGCAGCCAAGAAGCTACCCGAACTAATCAGCCCCAGCATTTT. This rearrangement joins TRBV4-1 to TRBJ1-5; D remains ambiguous. CDR1 and CDR2 from the germline V gene are MGHRA and YSYEKL. The CDR3 runs 16 residues. V dropped 0 bases and J dropped 4 bases, with 13 bases sitting between them.

CDR3 nucleotide sequence: TGTGCCATCAGGGGCCAGGCTCTAGCGAGCACAGATACGCAGTATTTT. It yields the protein CAIRGQALASTDTQYF. This chain connects TRBV10-3 to TRBJ2-3; possibly TRBD2 for D (6 bases). The germline gives CDR1 ENHRY, CDR2 SYGVKD. The ends were cut back, 6 bases at V and 0 bases at J, with 16 bases in the middle. This CDR3 spans 16 amino acids.